This T cell receptor beta chain was retrieved from a study of Tregs in tolerant kidney transplant recipients. As for this clone: What it binds is not known.

Germline V gene sequence: CDR1 ENHRY, CDR2 SYGVKD. The J segment lost 3 bases and the V segment lost 4 bases, leaving 6 bases of the junction unmatched. The CDR3 spans 14 residues. TCRdb's table, derived via immunoSEQ multiplex PCR, lists solely in-frame clones and lacks some. This sample has some 71,000 clones; around 90% occur once, and the top ten carry approximately 0.36%. Findings and limits, study-wide: Donor-specific Treg expansion exceeded global Treg expansion in tolerant patients, suggesting antigen drive. Biological reproducibility was not directly addressed in this study.

Thawed PBMCs were FACS-sorted into unstimulated CD4+CD25+CD127- regulatory T cells, CD4+CD25- non-regulatory cells, CD4 and CD8 cells. Sample: CD4+ T cells from blood, taken before the transplant. The rearrangement links TRBV10-3 to TRBJ2-7; 7 bases are a match to TRBD2. The sequence was obtained from a human donor who received a combined kidney and bone marrow transplant. DNA for the CDR3: TGTGCCATCAGTGGTCGACTAGCTAACTACGAGCAGTACTTC. Protein sequence: CAISGRLANYEQYF.